Presented here are 24 T cell receptor beta chains from one specimen sequenced in a study of blood T cell repertoires in COVID-19. Generated by immunoSEQ multiplex PCR, the TCRdb table keeps only in-frame clones and is missing some. The data hold 40,000 or so clones, with 88% observed a single time. Sequencing used peripheral blood. The receptors shown here come from a human donor in a cohort sampled during active COVID-19.

The genes are TRBV19 and TRBJ1-2; D is perhaps TRBD1 (6 bases). The germline V and J ends were trimmed by 10 bases and 1 base, with 13 bases remaining between them. Per the germline V gene, CDR1 is LNHDA and CDR2 is SQIVND (reference sequence). CDR3 length equals 13 residues. The CDR3 nucleotides read TGTGCCACCTTCCGGACAGATAACTATGGCTACACCTTC. It translates to CATFRTDNYGYTF.

The V call is TRBV27, the J call TRBJ2-1, with 9 bases that match TRBD1. V gave up 11 bases and J gave up 6 bases; unmatched junction bases: 20. Germline assignment: CDR1 MNHEY and CDR2 SMNVEV (reference sequence). CDR3 length: 17 residues. The CDR3: CAPSILVRDRDVNEQFF. As DNA, the CDR3 is TGTGCCCCAAGCATCCTCGTAAGGGACAGGGATGTCAATGAGCAGTTCTTC.

The rearrangement uses TRBV11-2 and TRBJ2-7; D might be TRBD1 (5 bases). The CDR3 totals 16 residues. Trimming took off 1 base at V and 4 bases at J, with 17 bases between the two ends. Germline CDR1 reads SGHAT; CDR2 reads FQNNGV. The CDR3 loop is CASSLALSRTPYEQYF. For the CDR3, the DNA is TGTGCCAGCAGCTTAGCGCTATCGCGGACACCTTACGAGCAGTACTTC. Full variable domain (rest looked up from reference TRBV11-2 and TRBJ2-7): EAGVAQSPRYKIIEKRQSVAFWCNPISGHATLYWYQQILGQGPKLLIQFQNNGVVDDSQLPKDRFSAERLKGVDSTLKIQPAKLEDSAVYLCASSLALSRTPYEQYFGPGTRLTVT.

The CDR3 DNA follows: TGTGCCAGCAGTCCAGATAGACAGTCAACTAATGAAAAACTGTTTTTT. Translating it yields CASSPDRQSTNEKLFF. The V call is TRBV27, the J call TRBJ1-4, with TRBD1 as a possible D gene (5 bases). CDR1 and CDR2 (germline): MNHEY, SMNVEV (reference sequence). The ends were cut back, 5 bases at V and 0 bases at J, with 13 bases in the middle. This CDR3 spans 16 amino acids.

The chain employs TRBV6-4 and TRBJ2-1; TRBD2 aligns across 7 bases. V dropped 3 bases and J dropped 4; count of bases not matched to a gene: 6. CDR3 length: 15 residues. The germline gives CDR1 MRHNA, CDR2 SNTAGT. The CDR3 sequence is CASSESGGGYNEQFF. The CDR3 DNA sequence: TGTGCCAGCAGTGAAAGTGGCGGGGGATACAATGAGCAGTTCTTC.

The V and J genes are TRBV10-3 and TRBJ1-6; D is possibly TRBD1 (5 bases). The germline V and J ends were trimmed by 4 bases and 10 bases, with 17 bases remaining between them. The CDR3 has 15 amino acids. The germline CDR1 and CDR2 sequences are ENHRY and SYGVKD. The CDR3 sequence is CAISGTDGGESPLHF. The CDR3 nucleotides read TGTGCCATCAGTGGGACGGACGGGGGAGAATCACCCCTCCACTTT.

In regard to this clone: Compared with germline, one end of the junction differs, possibly owing to a read error. The chain has TRBV29-1 and TRBJ1-2; TRBD1 agrees at 8 bases. Per germline, CDR1 SQVTM and CDR2 ANQGSEA. The length of the CDR3 is 13 residues. CDR3 nucleotide sequence: TGCAGCGTCGCTGGACAGGGAGGAATGAGGTTCTCCTTC. This translates into CSVAGQGGMRFSF.

This chain uses TRBV13 with TRBJ2-2; D is perhaps TRBD1 (6 bases). V gave up 1 base and J gave up 7 bases, with 22 bases separating them. This CDR3 region has 18 residues. Looked up from germline, CDR1 is PRHDT and CDR2 is FYEKMQ (reference sequence). This chain's CDR3 is CASSLEWPSTGSNGELFF. CDR3 in DNA: TGTGCCAGCAGCTTAGAGTGGCCCTCAACAGGGTCTAACGGGGAGCTGTTTTTT.

V gene TRBV5-4 combines with J gene TRBJ1-1; D might be TRBD1 (6 bases). Deletions cut 1 base from V and 0 bases from J, with 7 bases between. The length of the CDR3 is 14 residues. Germline-derived CDR1 and CDR2 are SGHNT and YYREEE (reference sequence). CDR3 DNA sequence: TGTGCCAGCAGCTTGCAGGGGATGAACACTGAAGCTTTCTTT. The encoded protein is CASSLQGMNTEAFF.

V usage is TRBV7-6 and J usage is TRBJ1-1, with 10 bases identical to TRBD1. The V and J ends lost 7 bases and 1 base, in that order; junction bases with no gene match: 12. Germline assignment: CDR1 SGHVS and CDR2 FNYEAQ. This CDR3 contains 17 residues. CDR3 bases: TGTGCCAGCATCCTCACCCCGACAGGGGGCCCGAACACTGAAGCTTTCTTT. This encodes CASILTPTGGPNTEAFF.

The chain combines TRBV2 with TRBJ2-1, with TRBD2 identical over 11 bases. CDR1 is SNHLY and CDR2 is FYNNEI in the germline V gene. V dropped 6 bases and J dropped 8; count of bases not matched to a gene: 24. The CDR3 runs to 20 residues. The CDR3 loop is CASRLTSGTRQTLGVDEQFF. DNA of the CDR3: TGTGCCAGCAGGCTGACTAGCGGGACCCGCCAAACCCTAGGGGTGGATGAGCAGTTCTTC.

This clone was seen only once. V gene TRBV9 combines with J gene TRBJ2-5, with 9 bases identical to TRBD1. The CDR3 covers 17 residues. Trimming cost V 0 bases and J 5 bases; bases outside gene matches: 11. Germline CDR1 and CDR2: SGDLS and YYNGEE. CDR3 in DNA: TGTGCCAGCAGCGTAGGATCCCAACAGGGGGCCGGTGAGACCCAGTACTTC. Its translation is CASSVGSQQGAGETQYF.

The CDR3 sequence: CASSGQANNEKLFF. The CDR3 DNA sequence: TGTGCCAGCAGCGGACAGGCGAATAATGAAAAACTGTTTTTT. The chain recombines TRBV9 with TRBJ1-4; D is possibly TRBD1 (6 bases). V lost 3 bases, J lost 4 bases, and 10 bases lay in between. This CDR3 has 14 amino acids. The germline V gene has CDR1 SGDLS and CDR2 YYNGEE.

CDR3 DNA: TGTGCCAGCAGCTTGGAACAGGGGGCGAACACCGGGGAGCTGTTTTTT. Translating gives CASSLEQGANTGELFF. This rearrangement joins TRBV5-8 to TRBJ2-2, with 8 positions matching TRBD1. J gave up 0 bases and V 0 bases, and 1 base lay outside the gene matches. The germline CDR1 and CDR2 sequences are SGHTS and YDEGEE. The CDR3 runs 16 residues.

The rearrangement joins TRBV2 to TRBJ1-3, with a tentative D call TRBD1 (5 bases). This CDR3 has 16 residues. V was cut by 6 bases and J by 0 bases, with 15 bases left in between. Germline lookup yields CDR1 SNHLY and CDR2 FYNNEI. Written as DNA, the CDR3 is TGTGCCAGCAGCCTCGCCCGGGGGGACTCTGGAAACACCATATATTTT. It yields the protein CASSLARGDSGNTIYF.

The V gene is TRBV3-1 (or the pseudogene TRBV3-2), the J gene TRBJ1-1, with 7 bases lining up with TRBD1. This CDR3 contains 14 residues. Trimming at V came to 5 bases and at J to 6 bases, leaving 9 bases not matched to a gene. Germline V gene sequence: CDR1 LGHDT, CDR2 YNNKEL (reference sequence). CDR3 nucleotide sequence: TGTGCCAGCAGCTTCGGAGGGGGCAAGGCTGAAGCTTTCTTT. As protein: CASSFGGGKAEAFF.

In its sample, this clone is medium-sized. V and J are TRBV11-2 and TRBJ2-3; D may be TRBD2 (5 bases). The CDR3 contains 15 residues. The V end lost 5 bases, the J end lost 0 bases, and 12 bases lay between the germline ends. The germline CDR1 and CDR2 sequences are SGHAT and FQNNGV. The CDR3 sequence is CASSVKGLSTDTQYF. The CDR3 DNA follows: TGTGCCAGCAGCGTTAAAGGACTTAGCACAGATACGCAGTATTTT.

V and J are TRBV7-2 and TRBJ2-1, with TRBD2 matching 7 bases. The CDR3 spans 18 residues. From germline, CDR1 is SGHTA and CDR2 FQGNSA. The V gene end was trimmed by 1 base and the J gene end by 4 bases; junction bases not matched to a gene: 13. The CDR3 nucleotides read TGTGCCAGCAGCTTAGAAGCTAGCGGTCCCTTACAATACAATGAGCAGTTCTTC. Translating gives CASSLEASGPLQYNEQFF.

This clone was observed once. The rearrangement links TRBV5-1 to TRBJ2-1, with TRBD1 as a possible D gene (6 bases). The CDR3 spans 13 residues. Germline V gene sequence: CDR1 SGHRS, CDR2 YFSETQ. Trimming left V 4 bases short and J 9 bases short, with 14 bases between. DNA for the CDR3: TGCGCCAGCAGCCCGGACAGTATAGCTGAGCAGTTCTTC. Encoded protein: CASSPDSIAEQFF.

The gene calls are TRBV10-1 and TRBJ2-1; 8 nucleotides align to TRBD2. V shed 10 bases, J shed 6 bases, and the junction held 11 bases outside the gene matches. Germline CDR1 is WNHNN and CDR2 is SYGVQD (reference sequence). This CDR3 is 14 amino acids long. CDR3 residues: CATGSGGDRNEQFF. CDR3 bases: TGCGCCACGGGGTCGGGGGGGGACCGCAATGAGCAGTTCTTC.

V and J are TRBV11-2 and TRBJ2-7; TRBD1 aligns across 8 bases. J lost 3 bases, V lost 4 bases, and 8 bases had no gene match. Germline loops: CDR1 SGHAT, CDR2 FQNNGV. The CDR3 is 15 amino acids. CDR3 DNA: TGTGCCAGCAGCTCCCCACGGACAGGGCACTACGAGCAGTACTTC. This translates into CASSSPRTGHYEQYF.

The CDR3 DNA is TGTGCCAGCAGCCCAGGGAAGGGATTATATGGCTACACCTTC. Translating gives CASSPGKGLYGYTF. V and J are TRBV2 and TRBJ1-2; possible D gene TRBD1, 5 bases. CDR3 length: 14 amino acids. CDR1 and CDR2 (germline): SNHLY, FYNNEI. The V end was cut by 6 bases, the J end by 5 bases, with 16 bases between.

This clone was seen a single time. This chain uses TRBV7-9 with TRBJ1-1; perhaps TRBD1 as D (6 bases). This CDR3 comprises 14 residues. CDR1 is SEHNR, CDR2 FQNEAQ, per germline (reference sequence). With 1 base removed from V and 3 bases from J, the gap between germline ends came to 9 bases. CDR3: CASSLGRGDTEAFF. The CDR3 nucleotides read TGTGCCAGCAGCTTAGGCAGGGGCGACACTGAAGCTTTCTTT.

The gene calls are TRBV7-9 and TRBJ1-1; D may be TRBD1 (6 bases). Germline-derived CDR1 and CDR2 are SEHNR and FQNEAQ (reference sequence). The CDR3 is made up of 14 amino acids. The ends were cut back, 5 bases at V and 7 bases at J, with 17 bases in the middle. The CDR3 here is CASSRRGARGEAFF. CDR3 in DNA: TGTGCCAGCAGCCGTCGGGGGGCGCGCGGTGAAGCTTTCTTT.